The subject of this entry is one T cell receptor beta chain. This sample was included in a study of cytomegalovirus exposure and HLA in healthy donors. There are 21 residues in the CDR3. V was clipped by 0 bases and J by 4 bases; unmatched bases: 19. Germline values: CDR1 SGDLS, CDR2 YYNGEE. The PCR had 60 Vbeta and 13 Jbeta primers. Clones were sequenced by immunoSEQ multiplex PCR, and TCRdb holds only the in-frame ones, with some missing. The sample has under 150,000 clones, around four fifths seen once. The TCR sequence derives from a male donor in good health and CMV-seronegative. The sequencing sample was made of PBMCs. The genes are TRBV9 and TRBJ2-1, with 10 bases fitting TRBD2. DNA of the CDR3: TGTGCCAGCAGCGTAGGGAGGAGGAGACTAGCGGGTGCTTTTCATTACAATGAGCAGTTCTTC. Its protein is CASSVGRRRLAGAFHYNEQFF.